The 9 T cell receptor beta chains below all came from one sample that was sequenced in a study of blood T cell repertoires in COVID-19. Data came from immunoSEQ multiplex PCR; TCRdb stores just in-frame clones and leaves some out. The table has more than 70,000 clones, approximately 82% seen once. What was sequenced was peripheral blood. Receptors were obtained from a woman between 70 and 85 years old with acute or convalescent COVID-19.

The chain is built from TRBV7-3 and TRBJ2-2; weak D call: TRBD1 (5 bases). The CDR3 totals 14 residues. From germline, CDR1 is SGHTA and CDR2 FQGTGA. The germline V and J ends were trimmed by 5 bases and 4 bases, with 11 bases remaining between them. DNA for the CDR3: TGTGCCAGCAGCCTGACAGTCCCCACCGGGGAGCTGTTTTTT. As protein: CASSLTVPTGELFF.

This chain connects TRBV4-1 to TRBJ2-2; 7 nucleotides agree with TRBD1. This CDR3 is 15 amino acids long. The V gene's germline CDR1 is MGHRA and CDR2 YSYEKL. With V trimmed by 2 bases and J by 4 bases, 4 bases remained unmatched. The CDR3 here is CASSQPRGPTGELFF. DNA of the CDR3: TGCGCCAGCAGCCAACCAAGGGGGCCCACCGGGGAGCTGTTTTTT.

V usage is TRBV10-2 and J usage is TRBJ2-1; D not certain. Germline V gene lookup returns CDR1 WSHSY and CDR2 SAAADI. This CDR3 comprises 16 residues. V was cut by 3 bases and J by 0 bases, with 12 bases left in between. The CDR3 coding sequence is TGCGCCAGCAGTGACTTCGGTAGGAGCTCCTACAATGAGCAGTTCTTC. Encoded protein: CASSDFGRSSYNEQFF.

The chain carries TRBV5-8 and TRBJ1-5; unclear D gene. V was clipped by 4 bases and J by 4 bases, with 9 bases between them. The length of the CDR3 is 13 residues. Germline CDR1 and CDR2: SGHTS and YDEGEE. The CDR3 loop is CASSAGENQPQHF. The CDR3 bases are TGTGCCAGCAGCGCGGGAGAAAATCAGCCCCAGCATTTT.

This chain joins TRBV10-3 and TRBJ2-5; tentatively, D is TRBD2 (7 bases). The CDR3 spans 17 residues. Trimming shortened V by 5 bases and J by 3 bases, and 22 bases separated the two germline ends. Germline V gives CDR1 ENHRY, CDR2 SYGVKD. CDR3 in amino acids: CAISQSSGGLAKETQYF. CDR3 bases: TGTGCCATCAGTCAAAGTTCGGGGGGCCTGGCCAAAGAGACCCAGTACTTC.

V usage is TRBV30 and J usage is TRBJ1-2; 7 nucleotides align to TRBD1. Germline lookup yields CDR1 GTSNPN and CDR2 SVGIG (reference sequence). J was trimmed by 1 base and V by 7 bases; bases with no gene match: 9. This CDR3 comprises 14 residues. The CDR3 bases are TGTGCCTCGGAACAGGGGTCGGGTAACTATGGCTACACCTTC. Its translation is CASEQGSGNYGYTF.

CDR3 DNA: TGTGCCAGCAGTGAAAGAGGACAGGGGGGCTCCTACGAGCAGTACTTC. Protein product: CASSERGQGGSYEQYF. This chain joins TRBV6-1 and TRBJ2-7, with 10 bases that match TRBD1. The length of the CDR3 is 16 residues. CDR1 is MNHNS, CDR2 SASEGT, per germline. The V and J ends lost 2 bases and 0 bases, in that order; junction bases with no gene match: 4.

The V gene is TRBV5-4, the J gene TRBJ2-1; a weak D match, TRBD2 (5 bases). V dropped 4 bases and J dropped 10 bases, with 15 bases sitting between them. The CDR3 totals 13 residues. Germline V gene data show CDR1 as SGHNT and CDR2 as YYREEE (reference sequence). For the CDR3, the DNA is TGTGCCAGCAGCGGGGTCCCGTCGGGGGAGCAGTTCTTC. Translating gives CASSGVPSGEQFF.

The J gene is TRBJ2-6, the V gene TRBV19; D not resolved. CDR3 length: 13 residues. V lost 7 bases and J 0 bases, leaving 4 bases between the germline ends. Germline lookup yields CDR1 LNHDA and CDR2 SQIVND (reference sequence). CDR3 coding DNA: TGTGCCAGTACGCGCTCTGGGGCCAACGTCCTGACTTTC. This codes for CASTRSGANVLTF.